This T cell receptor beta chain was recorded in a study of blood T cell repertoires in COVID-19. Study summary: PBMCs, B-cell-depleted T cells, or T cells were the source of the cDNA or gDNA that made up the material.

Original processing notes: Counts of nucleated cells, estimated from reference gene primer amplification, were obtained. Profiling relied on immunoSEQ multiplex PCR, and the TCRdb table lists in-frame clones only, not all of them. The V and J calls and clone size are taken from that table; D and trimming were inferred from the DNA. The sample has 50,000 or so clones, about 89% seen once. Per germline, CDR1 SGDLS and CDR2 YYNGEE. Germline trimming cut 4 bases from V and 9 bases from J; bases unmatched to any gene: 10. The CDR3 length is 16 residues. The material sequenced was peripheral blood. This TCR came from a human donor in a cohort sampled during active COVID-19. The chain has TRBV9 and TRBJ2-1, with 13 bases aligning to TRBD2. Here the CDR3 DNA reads TGTGCCAGCAGCTCCCAGACTAGCGGGAGGAATAGTGAGCAGTTCTTC. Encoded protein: CASSSQTSGRNSEQFF. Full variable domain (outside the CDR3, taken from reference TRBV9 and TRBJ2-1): DSGVTQTPKHLITATGQRVTLRCSPRSGDLSVYWYQQSLDQGLQFLIQYYNGEERAKGNILERFSAQQFPDLHSELNLSSLELGDSALYFCASSSQTSGRNSEQFFGPGTRLTVL.